This T cell receptor (beta chain) was retrieved from a study of T-cell reconstitution after alpha-beta-depleted transplantation in children (TCRdb year 2016). General notes on the study: Using TCR repertoire profiling, the study quantitatively followed how T-cell immune reconstitution unfolded in children after TCRalphabeta/CD19-depleted allogeneic hematopoietic cell transplantation.

As to this clonotype: Its binding antigen is unknown. No quality values exist for individual bases; no much larger clone is one base distant.

Receptor amplification or capture employed PCR. Sequencing instrument: Illumina HiSeq 2500. TCR library preparation used molecular barcoding, with unique molecular identifiers applied to normalize quantification of the TCRbeta repertoire. TCRdb reprocessing: public reads trimmed at Q25 with fastp, clones called with MiXCR, in-frame beta chains kept. Identical CDR3 proteins give one entry, which carries the most common genes and DNA. The sample data list about 300,000 distinct CDR3 sequences, and over 7% of these were observed just once. The ten largest clonotypes hold about 9.1% of the sample. In the paper's terms, the treatment or condition label means: allogeneic hematopoietic cell transplantation with graft depleted of TCRalphabeta T cells and CD19 B cells. The children who served as transplant recipients had been given grafts of TCRalphabeta/CD19-depleted allogeneic hematopoietic cells. General conclusions and limits of the study: The apparently early alphabetaT-cell count recovery about two months after transplant was reportedly dependent on only several hundred rapidly expanded clones derived from non-depleted graft cells. In some patients, the high TCRbeta diversity seen at day 60 was put down to recipient T cells and intrathymic progenitors that had survived conditioning. Over subsequent months, a decline in hyperexpanded clone frequencies was noted, and after one year, T-cell counts and TCRbeta diversity were mostly ascribed to newly produced T cells.

Trimming takes 4 bases from V and 4 bases from J, and the germline ends sit 13 bases apart. CDR3 length: 14 amino acids, cysteine to phenylalanine. Solely the CDR3 DNA is kept, with 42 bases framed from the first base. The germline V gene (reference sequence) specifies LGHDT as CDR1 and YNNKEL as CDR2. The chain is made from TRBV3-1 and TRBJ1-2; the D gene cannot be resolved reliably. Sequenced here: peripheral blood, sampled 360 days after TCRalphabeta/CD19-depleted stem cell transplant. The TCR sequence derives from a female patient aged 2-10 years who had a stem cell transplant for Fanconi anemia, so the T cells may come from the graft donor. CDR3 region: CASSRVSPFYGYTF. The DNA sequence reads TGTGCCAGCAGCCGGGTCAGCCCGTTCTATGGCTACACCTTC. Outside the CDR3, residues come from the reference TRBV3-1 and TRBJ1-2 proteins, so the full variable domain is: DTAVSQTPKYLVTQMGNDKSIKCEQNLGHDTMYWYKQDSKKFLKIMFSYNNKELIINETVPNRFSPKSPDKAHLNLHINSLELGDSAVYFCASSRVSPFYGYTFGSGTRLTVV.